This T cell receptor beta chain was sequenced for a study of metastatic and nonmetastatic thyroid tumors. Whole-study context: Across blood and tumor or nodule tissue, repertoires from malignant and benign thyroid patients were compared with one another. Study-level results: It was reportedly found that TCR beta diversity was significantly higher in malignant thyroid tumors than in benign nodules, a difference seen in both blood and tumor samples.

Patients underwent thyroid surgery, and none had received any treatment before it. V shed 3 bases, J shed 5 bases, and the junction held 1 base outside the gene matches. CDR3 length: 15 residues. Germline assignment: CDR1 SGHAT and CDR2 FQNNGV. This clone has at least ten counts. What it recognizes is unknown. The sample holds other DNA sequences that translate to the same CDR3. Authors' data handling: The study built a papillary thyroid cancer distant-metastasis classifier from CDR3 differences across clinicopathological groups. TCRdb reanalyzed the PCR reads via MiXCR. V and J calls and clone size were set by TCRdb, not the authors. The sample yields approximately 40,000 clones, more than 20% seen once.

Material for sequencing was blood. The rearrangement joins TRBV11-2 to TRBJ2-5; 15 bases map to TRBD2. The sequence derives from a female donor with papillary thyroid cancer or a benign thyroid nodule (not recorded which). Some clones in this sample may be carry-over from other donors' samples. The CDR3 DNA follows: TGTGCCAGCAGCTTGGGGACTAGCGGGAGGGAGACCCAGTACTTC. Translated, it gives CASSLGTSGRETQYF.